These T cell receptor beta chains were read from a single sample in a study of blood T cell repertoires in COVID-19. Data came from immunoSEQ multiplex PCR; TCRdb stores just in-frame clones and leaves some out. Found here are 60,000 to 75,000 clones, around 90% of them singletons; the top ten hold around 3.7%. The specimen sequenced was peripheral blood. These receptors came from a woman between 50 and 59 years old with COVID-19, enrolled during active disease. The CDR3 runs from the conserved cysteine through the conserved F or W. D genes are given only for firm matches. Size is omitted from some rows. Given values are once, few, many or a class for expanded clones.

v_gene: TRBV5-1; d_gene: TRBD2; j_gene: TRBJ2-7; abundance: -; CDR3aa: CASSLGVGGRNSYEQYF; CDR3nt: TGCGCCAGCAGCTTGGGGGTCGGGGGGAGGAACTCCTACGAGCAGTACTTC
v_gene: TRBV28; d_gene: TRBD2; j_gene: TRBJ2-2; abundance: -; CDR3aa: CASSAGTSGRSTGELFF; CDR3nt: TGTGCCAGCAGTGCCGGGACTAGCGGGAGAAGCACCGGGGAGCTGTTTTTT
v_gene: TRBV28; d_gene: -; j_gene: TRBJ2-7; abundance: -; CDR3aa: CASRQGGNTYEQYF; CDR3nt: TGTGCCAGCAGACAGGGCGGAAACACCTACGAGCAGTACTTC
v_gene: TRBV5-4; d_gene: TRBD2; j_gene: TRBJ2-7; abundance: -; CDR3aa: CASSPDVGLASYEQYF; CDR3nt: TGTGCCAGCAGTCCGGACGTGGGACTAGCTTCCTACGAGCAGTACTTC
v_gene: TRBV6-6; d_gene: -; j_gene: TRBJ2-7; abundance: -; CDR3aa: CASSYPGVAGDYEQYF; CDR3nt: TGTGCCAGCAGTTACCCGGGGGTCGCGGGCGACTACGAGCAGTACTTC
v_gene: TRBV27; d_gene: TRBD2; j_gene: TRBJ2-7; abundance: -; CDR3aa: CASSPLAGGDEQYF; CDR3nt: TGTGCCAGCAGTCCCCTAGCGGGAGGGGACGAGCAGTACTTC
v_gene: TRBV2; d_gene: -; j_gene: TRBJ1-1; abundance: -; CDR3aa: CASSARGGRGEAFF; CDR3nt: TGTGCCAGCAGTGCCCGGGGGGGGAGAGGAGAAGCTTTCTTT
v_gene: TRBV19; d_gene: -; j_gene: TRBJ1-5; abundance: -; CDR3aa: CASKSDSSNQPQHF; CDR3nt: TGTGCCAGTAAGAGCGATTCTAGCAATCAGCCCCAGCATTTT
v_gene: TRBV20-1; d_gene: -; j_gene: TRBJ2-7; abundance: -; CDR3aa: CSATTSNEQYF; CDR3nt: TGCAGTGCTACCACTAGCAACGAGCAGTACTTC
v_gene: TRBV5-4; d_gene: -; j_gene: TRBJ2-1; abundance: -; CDR3aa: CASSLELAYNEQFF; CDR3nt: TGTGCCAGCAGCTTGGAACTAGCCTACAATGAGCAGTTCTTC
v_gene: TRBV5-1; d_gene: TRBD1; j_gene: TRBJ2-3; abundance: -; CDR3aa: CASSLGDRGPLGTDTQYF; CDR3nt: TGCGCCAGCAGTCTCGGAGACAGGGGGCCTCTGGGCACAGATACGCAGTATTTT
v_gene: TRBV5-5; d_gene: TRBD1; j_gene: TRBJ2-3; abundance: -; CDR3aa: CASSWTGPDTQYF; CDR3nt: TGTGCCAGCAGCTGGACAGGGCCAGATACGCAGTATTTT
v_gene: TRBV5-6; d_gene: TRBD1; j_gene: TRBJ1-6; abundance: once; CDR3aa: CASSFGTEFKSSYNSPLHF; CDR3nt: TGTGCCAGCAGCTTCGGGACAGAGTTTAAGAGCTCCTATAATTCACCCCTCCACTTT
v_gene: TRBV4-1; d_gene: TRBD2; j_gene: TRBJ2-3; abundance: -; CDR3aa: CASSRGKSGTSGTTDTQYF; CDR3nt: TGCGCCAGCAGCCGAGGAAAGTCAGGGACTAGCGGGACGACAGATACGCAGTATTTT
v_gene: TRBV5-6; d_gene: -; j_gene: TRBJ2-6; abundance: -; CDR3aa: CASSPSPRGSGANVLTF; CDR3nt: TGTGCCAGCAGCCCCAGCCCCCGGGGCTCTGGGGCCAACGTCCTGACTTTC
v_gene: TRBV7-9; d_gene: -; j_gene: TRBJ1-2; abundance: -; CDR3aa: CASSLPRQSGGYTF; CDR3nt: TGTGCCAGCAGCTTACCAAGACAAAGCGGTGGCTACACCTTC
v_gene: TRBV4-1; d_gene: -; j_gene: TRBJ1-1; abundance: -; CDR3aa: CASSQVSVNTEAFF; CDR3nt: TGCGCCAGCAGCCAAGTTTCAGTGAACACTGAAGCTTTCTTT
v_gene: TRBV28; d_gene: -; j_gene: TRBJ1-5; abundance: -; CDR3aa: CASTESKQPQHF; CDR3nt: TGTGCCAGCACCGAGAGTAAGCAGCCCCAGCATTTT